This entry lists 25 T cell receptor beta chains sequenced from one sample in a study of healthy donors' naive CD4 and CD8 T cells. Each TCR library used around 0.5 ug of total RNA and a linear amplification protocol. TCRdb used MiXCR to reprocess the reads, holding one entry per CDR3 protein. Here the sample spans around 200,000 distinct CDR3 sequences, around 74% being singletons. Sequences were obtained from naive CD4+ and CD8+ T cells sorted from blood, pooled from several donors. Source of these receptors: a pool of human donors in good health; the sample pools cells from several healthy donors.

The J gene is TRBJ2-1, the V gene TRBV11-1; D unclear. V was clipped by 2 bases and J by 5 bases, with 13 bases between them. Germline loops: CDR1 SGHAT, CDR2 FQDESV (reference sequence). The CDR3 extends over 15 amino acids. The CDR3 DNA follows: TGTGCCAGCAGCTTATTAGTAAGGAAGCACAATGAGCAGTTCTTC. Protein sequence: CASSLLVRKHNEQFF.

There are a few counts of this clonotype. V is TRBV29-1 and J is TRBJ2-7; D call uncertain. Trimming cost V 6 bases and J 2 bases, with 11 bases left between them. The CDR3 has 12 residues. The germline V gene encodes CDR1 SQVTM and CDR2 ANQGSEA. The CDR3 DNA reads TGCAGCGTGGTGGACGGAGCCTACGAGCAGTACTTC. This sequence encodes CSVVDGAYEQYF.

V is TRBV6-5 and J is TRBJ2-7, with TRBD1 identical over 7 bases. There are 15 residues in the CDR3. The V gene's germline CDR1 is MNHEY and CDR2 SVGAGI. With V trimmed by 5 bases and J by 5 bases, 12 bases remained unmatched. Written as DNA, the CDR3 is TGTGCCAGCAGTACCCGACAGGGTCGCGTCCACGAGCAGTACTTC. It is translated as CASSTRQGRVHEQYF.

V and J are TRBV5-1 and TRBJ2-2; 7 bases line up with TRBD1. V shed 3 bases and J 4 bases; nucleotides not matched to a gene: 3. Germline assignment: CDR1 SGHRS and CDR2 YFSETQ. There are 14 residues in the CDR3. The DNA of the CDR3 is TGCGCCAGCAGCTGGACAGGACTCACCGGGGAGCTGTTTTTT. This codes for CASSWTGLTGELFF.

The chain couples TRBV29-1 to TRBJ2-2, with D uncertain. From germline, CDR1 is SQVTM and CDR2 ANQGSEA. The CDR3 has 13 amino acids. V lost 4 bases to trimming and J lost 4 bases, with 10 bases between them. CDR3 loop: CSVGDWLTGELFF. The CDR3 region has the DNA TGCAGCGTTGGCGACTGGCTCACCGGGGAGCTGTTTTTT.

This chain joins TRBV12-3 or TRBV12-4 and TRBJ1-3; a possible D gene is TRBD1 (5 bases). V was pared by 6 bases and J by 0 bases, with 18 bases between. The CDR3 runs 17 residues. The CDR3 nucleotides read TGTGCCAGCAGCCCGAGAAGGGGCTTAAGCTCTGGAAACACCATATATTTT. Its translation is CASSPRRGLSSGNTIYF.

CDR3 protein: CASTLGQANTEAFF. In nucleotides, the CDR3 is TGTGCCAGTACCCTGGGACAGGCGAACACTGAAGCTTTCTTT. The genes are TRBV19 and TRBJ1-1; 8 bases align to TRBD1. The junction had 5 bases not matched to a gene; V was cut back by 7 bases and J by 1 base. The CDR3 totals 14 residues. From germline, CDR1 is LNHDA and CDR2 SQIVND (reference sequence). Together with reference TRBV19 and TRBJ1-1, the CDR3 gives the full variable domain: DGGITQSPKYLFRKEGQNVTLSCEQNLNHDAMYWYRQDPGQGLRLIYYSQIVNDFQKGDIAEGYSVSREKKESFPLTVTSAQKNPTAFYLCASTLGQANTEAFFGQGTRLTVV.

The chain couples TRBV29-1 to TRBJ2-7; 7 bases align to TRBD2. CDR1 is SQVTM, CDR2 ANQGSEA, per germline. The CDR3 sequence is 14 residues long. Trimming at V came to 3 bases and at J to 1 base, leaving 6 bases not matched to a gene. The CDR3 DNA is TGCAGCGTTGATAAGCGGGAACCATCCTACGAGCAGTACTTC. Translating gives CSVDKREPSYEQYF.

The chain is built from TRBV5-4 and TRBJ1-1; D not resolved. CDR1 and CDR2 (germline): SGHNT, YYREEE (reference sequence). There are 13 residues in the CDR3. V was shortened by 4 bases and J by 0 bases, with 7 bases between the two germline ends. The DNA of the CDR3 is TGTGCCAGCAGCGCTAATATGAACACTGAAGCTTTCTTT. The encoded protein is CASSANMNTEAFF.

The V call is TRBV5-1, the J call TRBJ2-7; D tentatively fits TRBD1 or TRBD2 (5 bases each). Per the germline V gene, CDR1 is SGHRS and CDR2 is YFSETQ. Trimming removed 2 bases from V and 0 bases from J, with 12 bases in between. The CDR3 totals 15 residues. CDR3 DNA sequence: TGCGCCAGCAGCTTTATGAAAGGGACCTCCTACGAGCAGTACTTC. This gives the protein CASSFMKGTSYEQYF.

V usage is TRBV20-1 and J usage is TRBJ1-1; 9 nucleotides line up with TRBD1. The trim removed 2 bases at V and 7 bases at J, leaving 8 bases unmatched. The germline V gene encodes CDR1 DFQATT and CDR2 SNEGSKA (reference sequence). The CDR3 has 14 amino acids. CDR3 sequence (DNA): TGCAGTGCTAGACCTCCGGACAGGGGATTTGAAGCTTTCTTT. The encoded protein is CSARPPDRGFEAFF.

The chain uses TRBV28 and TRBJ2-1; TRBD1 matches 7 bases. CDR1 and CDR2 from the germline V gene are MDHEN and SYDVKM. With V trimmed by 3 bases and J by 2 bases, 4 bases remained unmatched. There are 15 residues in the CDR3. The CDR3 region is CASSFRGSTYNEQFF. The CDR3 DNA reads TGTGCCAGCAGTTTCAGGGGGTCGACCTACAATGAGCAGTTCTTC.

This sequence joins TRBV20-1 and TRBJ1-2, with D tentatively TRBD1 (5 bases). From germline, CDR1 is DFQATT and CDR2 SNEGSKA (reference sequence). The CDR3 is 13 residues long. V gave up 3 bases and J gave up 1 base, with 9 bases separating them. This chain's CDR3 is CSASEGLNYGYTF. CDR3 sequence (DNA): TGCAGTGCTAGCGAGGGGCTTAACTATGGCTACACCTTC.

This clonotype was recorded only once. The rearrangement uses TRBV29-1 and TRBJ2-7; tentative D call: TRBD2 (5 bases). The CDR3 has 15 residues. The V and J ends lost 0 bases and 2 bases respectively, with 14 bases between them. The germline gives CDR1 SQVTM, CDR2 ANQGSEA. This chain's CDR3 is CSVEDLNGKPYEQYF. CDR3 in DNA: TGCAGCGTTGAAGATCTTAACGGGAAGCCCTACGAGCAGTACTTC.

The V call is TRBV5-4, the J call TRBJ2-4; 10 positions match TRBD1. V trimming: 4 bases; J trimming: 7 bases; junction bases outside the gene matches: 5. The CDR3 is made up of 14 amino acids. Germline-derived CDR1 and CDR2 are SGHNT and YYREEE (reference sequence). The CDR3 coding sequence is TGTGCCAGCAGCCCGGGACAGGGGAGGAACATTCAGTACTTC. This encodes CASSPGQGRNIQYF.

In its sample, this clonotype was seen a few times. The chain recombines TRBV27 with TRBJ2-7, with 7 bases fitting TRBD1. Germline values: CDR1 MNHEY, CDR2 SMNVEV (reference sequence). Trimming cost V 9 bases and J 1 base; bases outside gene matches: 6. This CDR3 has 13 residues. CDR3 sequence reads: CASSLGQSYEQYF. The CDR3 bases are TGTGCCAGTTCCCTGGGACAGTCCTACGAGCAGTACTTC.

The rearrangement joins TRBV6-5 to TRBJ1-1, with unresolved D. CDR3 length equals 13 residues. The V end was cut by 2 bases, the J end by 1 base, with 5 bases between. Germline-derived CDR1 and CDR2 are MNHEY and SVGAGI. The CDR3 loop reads CASSYTRNTEAFF. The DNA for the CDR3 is TGTGCCAGCAGTTACACGAGGAACACTGAAGCTTTCTTT.

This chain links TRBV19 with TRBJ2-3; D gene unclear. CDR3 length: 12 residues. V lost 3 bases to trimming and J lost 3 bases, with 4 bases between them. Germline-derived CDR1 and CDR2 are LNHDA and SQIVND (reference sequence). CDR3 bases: TGTGCCAGTAGTATTGAGACAGATACGCAGTATTTT. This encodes CASSIETDTQYF.

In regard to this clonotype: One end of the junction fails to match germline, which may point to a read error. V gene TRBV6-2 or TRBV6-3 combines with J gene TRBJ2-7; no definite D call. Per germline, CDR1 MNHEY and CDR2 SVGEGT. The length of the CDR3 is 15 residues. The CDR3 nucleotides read TGCGCCAGCAGTTACTTCACTACCCACCATTACGAGCAGTACTTC. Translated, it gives CASSYFTTHHYEQYF.

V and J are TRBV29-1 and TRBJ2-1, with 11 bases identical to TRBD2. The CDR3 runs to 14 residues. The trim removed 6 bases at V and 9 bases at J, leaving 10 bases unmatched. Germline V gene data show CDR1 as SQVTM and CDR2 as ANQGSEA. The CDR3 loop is CSVALAGGPSEQFF. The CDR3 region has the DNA TGCAGCGTCGCCCTAGCGGGAGGCCCTAGTGAGCAGTTCTTC.

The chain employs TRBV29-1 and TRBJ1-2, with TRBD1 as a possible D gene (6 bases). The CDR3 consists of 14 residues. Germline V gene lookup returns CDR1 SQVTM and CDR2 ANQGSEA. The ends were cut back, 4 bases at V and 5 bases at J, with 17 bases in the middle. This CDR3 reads CSVVDSGAGYGYTF. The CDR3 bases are TGCAGCGTTGTGGATTCAGGGGCCGGATATGGCTACACCTTC.

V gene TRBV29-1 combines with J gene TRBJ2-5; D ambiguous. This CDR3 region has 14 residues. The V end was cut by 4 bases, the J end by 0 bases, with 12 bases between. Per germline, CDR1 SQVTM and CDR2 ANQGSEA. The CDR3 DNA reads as TGCAGCGTTGCGGACGGCTGGTACCAAGAGACCCAGTACTTC. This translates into CSVADGWYQETQYF.

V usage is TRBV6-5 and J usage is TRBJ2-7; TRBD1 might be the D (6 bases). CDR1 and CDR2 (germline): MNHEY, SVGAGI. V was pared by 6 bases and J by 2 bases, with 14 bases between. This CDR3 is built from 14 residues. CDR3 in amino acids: CASSRTDSPYEQYF. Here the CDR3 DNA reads TGTGCCAGCAGCCGGACAGACTCGCCCTACGAGCAGTACTTC.

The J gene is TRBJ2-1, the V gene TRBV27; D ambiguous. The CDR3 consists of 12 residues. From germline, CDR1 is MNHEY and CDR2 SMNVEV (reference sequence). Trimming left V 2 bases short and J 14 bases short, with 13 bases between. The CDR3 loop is CASSLGPPAEFF. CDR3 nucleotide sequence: TGTGCCAGCAGTTTAGGGCCGCCCGCGGAGTTCTTC.

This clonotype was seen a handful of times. The CDR3 DNA reads as TGTGCCAGTAGTATACTGGGACAGGGTCGGACCGGGGAGCTGTTTTTT. Translating it yields CASSILGQGRTGELFF. V usage is TRBV19 and J usage is TRBJ2-2, with 9 bases matching TRBD1. Germline V gene sequence: CDR1 LNHDA, CDR2 SQIVND (reference sequence). Trimming cost V 2 bases and J 5 bases; bases outside gene matches: 6. The length of the CDR3 is 16 residues.